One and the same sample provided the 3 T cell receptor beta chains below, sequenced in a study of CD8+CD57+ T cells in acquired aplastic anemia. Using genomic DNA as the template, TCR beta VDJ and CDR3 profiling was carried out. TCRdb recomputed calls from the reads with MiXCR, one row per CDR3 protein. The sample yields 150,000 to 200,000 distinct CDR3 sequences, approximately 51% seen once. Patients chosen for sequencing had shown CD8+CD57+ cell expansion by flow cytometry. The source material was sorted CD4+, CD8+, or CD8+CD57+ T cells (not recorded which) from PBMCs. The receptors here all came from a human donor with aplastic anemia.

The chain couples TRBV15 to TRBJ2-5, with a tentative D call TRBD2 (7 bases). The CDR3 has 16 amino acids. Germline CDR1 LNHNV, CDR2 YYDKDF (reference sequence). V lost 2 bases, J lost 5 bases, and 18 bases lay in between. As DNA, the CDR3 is TGTGCCACCAGCAGATTACGGACTAGGGGGGGGGAGACCCAGTACTTC. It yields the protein CATSRLRTRGGETQYF.

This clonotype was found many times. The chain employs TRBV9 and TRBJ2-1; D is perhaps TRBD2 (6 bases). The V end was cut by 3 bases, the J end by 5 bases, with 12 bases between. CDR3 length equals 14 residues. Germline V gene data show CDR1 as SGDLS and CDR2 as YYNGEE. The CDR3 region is CASSDSGEDNEQFF. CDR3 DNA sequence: TGTGCCAGCAGCGACTCGGGAGAGGACAATGAGCAGTTCTTC.

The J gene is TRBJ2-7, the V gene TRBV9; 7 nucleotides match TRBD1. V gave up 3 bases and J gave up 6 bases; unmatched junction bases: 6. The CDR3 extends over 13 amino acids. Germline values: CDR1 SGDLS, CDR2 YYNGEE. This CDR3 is CASSADRVGEQYF. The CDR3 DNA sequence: TGTGCCAGCAGCGCTGACAGGGTGGGCGAGCAGTACTTC.